This record concerns one T cell receptor (beta chain) sequence. What it recognizes is unknown. Treatment reported: roughly 18 received Ad26.COV2.S at low or high dose, single or two shots; about 5 received placebo; per-sample allocation not given. Sampling was done on day 63 after the first vaccine or placebo injection. Ad26.COV2.S expressed prefusion-stabilized spike from the original Wuhan strain. The sample comes from a study of Ad26.COV2.S vaccination and SARS-CoV-2 variants. Study information: This donor came from the COV1001 trial of Ad26.COV2.S. By the intramuscular route, Ad26.COV2.S was given once, or twice 56 days apart.

Profiling relied on immunoSEQ multiplex PCR, and the TCRdb table lists in-frame clones only, not all of them. The sample carries some 370,000 clones, about four fifths recorded once. Study-level points and caveats: Responses of T cells in total may have been underestimated by the TCR breadth and depth analyses.

The clonotype originates from a person aged 18-65 years who received the Ad26.COV2.S COVID-19 vaccine or a placebo. The sequencing here drew on peripheral blood, taken in a trial of Ad26.COV2.S vaccine versus placebo.

The CDR3 DNA follows: TGTGCCAGCAGCCAACCGCAAACTCCAGACGGCTATAATTCACCCCTCCACTTT. This gives the protein CASSQPQTPDGYNSPLHF. The chain combines TRBV4-2 with TRBJ1-6, with unresolved D. V dropped 2 bases and J dropped 3 bases, with 17 bases sitting between them. This CDR3 is 18 amino acids long. Germline V gene lookup returns CDR1 LGHNA and CDR2 YNFKEQ.